The 29 T cell receptor beta chains below all came from one sample that was sequenced in a study of shared clonotypes between healthy human individuals. Method: immunoSEQ multiplex PCR; TCRdb's copy keeps in-frame clones and lacks some. This sample carries some 2,000,000 clones, approximately 94% of them seen once, and the ten largest clones take 0.9% to 1.4%. Naive-designated CD8 cells lacked CD45RO, were positively enriched for CCR7, and omitted terminally differentiated effector memory CD45RA+ cells. The sequenced sample consisted of naive CD8+ T cells sorted from blood. All receptors come from a man between 18 and 35 years old in good health.

J is TRBJ2-5 and V is TRBV18, with D tentatively TRBD2 (6 bases). V lost 2 bases to trimming and J lost 1 base, with 20 bases between them. Germline-derived CDR1 and CDR2 are KGHSH and LQKENI. This CDR3 is built from 18 residues. For the CDR3, the DNA is TGTGCCAGCTCACCAAGGCCTGCTGTAGCGGAGATCCAAGAGACCCAGTACTTC. This encodes CASSPRPAVAEIQETQYF. Drawing the rest from reference TRBV18 and TRBJ2-5, the complete variable domain is NAGVMQNPRHLVRRRGQEARLRCSPMKGHSHVYWYRQLPEEGLKFMVYLQKENIIDESGMPKERFSAEFPKEGPSILRIQQVVRGDSAAYFCASSPRPAVAEIQETQYFGPGTRLLVL.

The J gene is TRBJ1-4, the V gene TRBV9; D is unresolved. Trimming cost V 4 bases and J 8 bases, with 12 bases left between them. From germline, CDR1 is SGDLS and CDR2 YYNGEE. The CDR3 covers 13 residues. CDR3 in DNA: TGTGCCAGCAGCCCCCCGGCCGACGAAAAACTGTTTTTT. Translated, it gives CASSPPADEKLFF. Supplemented by reference TRBV9 and TRBJ1-4, the full variable domain reads DSGVTQTPKHLITATGQRVTLRCSPRSGDLSVYWYQQSLDQGLQFLIQYYNGEERAKGNILERFSAQQFPDLHSELNLSSLELGDSALYFCASSPPADEKLFFGSGTQLSVL.

A word on this clone: The same CDR3 can be traced to other DNA sequences in this sample. The CDR3: CASSASGVGTEAFF. The CDR3 DNA reads TGTGCCAGCAGCGCGTCAGGGGTGGGCACTGAAGCTTTCTTT. The genes are TRBV9 and TRBJ1-1, with D possibly being TRBD1 (6 bases). Germline loops: CDR1 SGDLS, CDR2 YYNGEE. This CDR3 is built from 14 residues. With 3 bases removed from V and 4 bases from J, the gap between germline ends came to 13 bases.

This chain links TRBV7-9 with TRBJ2-7; the match to TRBD1 covers 8 bases. Trimming took 4 bases from V and 0 from J; bases not matched to a gene: 5. The CDR3 is 15 residues long. The germline gives CDR1 SEHNR, CDR2 FQNEAQ (reference sequence). CDR3: CASSSTDRASYEQYF. CDR3 coding DNA: TGTGCCAGCAGCTCTACGGACAGGGCCTCCTACGAGCAGTACTTC.

The rearrangement links TRBV27 to TRBJ1-5; 7 positions match TRBD1. Germline CDR1 MNHEY, CDR2 SMNVEV (reference sequence). Trimming took 6 bases from V and 2 from J; bases not matched to a gene: 4. This CDR3 spans 14 amino acids. The DNA for the CDR3 is TGTGCCAGCAGACAGGGGAACGGCAATCAGCCCCAGCATTTT. Residues: CASRQGNGNQPQHF.

The CDR3 DNA reads TGTGCCAGCAGTTTAGATGCCGGTGGGGAAGCTTTCTTT. Protein sequence: CASSLDAGGEAFF. J is TRBJ1-1 and V is TRBV28; D uncertain. CDR3 size: 13 residues. The V and J ends lost 2 bases and 8 bases respectively, with 12 bases between them. Germline V lookup: CDR1 MDHEN, CDR2 SYDVKM.

A note on this clone: Other DNA sequences in the sample encode the same CDR3. V gene TRBV30 combines with J gene TRBJ1-3, with no clear D. CDR3 length: 14 amino acids. Germline-derived CDR1 and CDR2 are GTSNPN and SVGIG (reference sequence). Trimming shortened V by 2 bases and J by 0 bases, and 8 bases separated the two germline ends. CDR3 DNA: TGTGCCTGGAGTCGGGATAGCTCTGGAAACACCATATATTTT. Its protein is CAWSRDSSGNTIYF.

Concerning this clone itself: Other DNA sequences in the same sample also yield this CDR3. The chain couples TRBV19 to TRBJ2-1, with unresolved D. V was cut by 3 bases and J by 0 bases, with 6 bases left in between. The CDR3 has 14 amino acids. CDR1 LNHDA and CDR2 SQIVND come from the germline V gene (reference sequence). CDR3 coding DNA: TGTGCCAGTAGTATCGGAAGCTCCTACAATGAGCAGTTCTTC. Residues: CASSIGSSYNEQFF.

The rearrangement links TRBV7-9 to TRBJ2-5; the D call may be TRBD1 or TRBD2 (5 bases each). In germline, CDR1 is SEHNR, CDR2 FQNEAQ (reference sequence). CDR3 length equals 13 residues. V lost 2 bases and J 5 bases, leaving 9 bases between the germline ends. CDR3 sequence (DNA): TGTGCCAGCAGCTTATCAGGGACCGAGACCCAGTACTTC. Its translation is CASSLSGTETQYF.

V and J are TRBV29-1 and TRBJ1-2, with D uncertain. CDR1 is SQVTM, CDR2 ANQGSEA, per germline. The germline V and J ends were trimmed by 8 bases and 4 bases, with 14 bases remaining between them. The length of the CDR3 is 12 residues. The CDR3 reads CSLYKTGYGYTF. The CDR3 DNA sequence: TGCAGCCTCTATAAGACGGGCTATGGCTACACCTTC.

This clone was counted once. This chain joins TRBV5-1 and TRBJ2-1; D is possibly TRBD1 (6 bases). The V gene lost 0 bases and the J gene lost 6 bases, with 16 bases spanning the gap. There are 16 residues in the CDR3. Germline CDR1 SGHRS, CDR2 YFSETQ. The CDR3 sequence: CASSLGGPKGLNEQFF. The CDR3 DNA reads as TGCGCCAGCAGCTTGGGGGGGCCGAAGGGTCTCAATGAGCAGTTCTTC.

The V call is TRBV28, the J call TRBJ2-7; D unresolved. The CDR3 loop spans 17 amino acids. The germline V and J ends were trimmed by 7 bases and 3 bases, with 25 bases remaining between them. CDR1 and CDR2 from the germline V gene are MDHEN and SYDVKM. CDR3 DNA sequence: TGTGCCAGCATTAAATTTAGGGAAGGTGAAAGGTTCTACGAGCAGTACTTC. Translation gives CASIKFREGERFYEQYF.

This clone was recorded only once. This chain links TRBV29-1 with TRBJ1-3; D ambiguous. V was cut by 6 bases and J by 4 bases, with 7 bases left in between. This CDR3 spans 11 amino acids. CDR1 SQVTM and CDR2 ANQGSEA come from the germline V gene. The CDR3 loop reads CSVPGGNTIYF. CDR3 coding DNA: TGCAGCGTCCCCGGGGGAAACACCATATATTTT.

The chain links TRBV9 to TRBJ1-1; 9 bases are a match to TRBD1. V shed 0 bases and J 4 bases; nucleotides not matched to a gene: 7. This CDR3 contains 16 residues. Germline loops: CDR1 SGDLS, CDR2 YYNGEE. CDR3 sequence: CASSVAQDRGSTEAFF. CDR3 nucleotides: TGTGCCAGCAGCGTAGCTCAAGACAGGGGGAGCACTGAAGCTTTCTTT.

This sequence joins TRBV30 and TRBJ1-4; 7 nucleotides line up with TRBD1. The CDR3 totals 13 residues. V lost 8 bases to trimming and J lost 8 bases; unmatched junction nucleotides: 11. CDR1 is GTSNPN and CDR2 is SVGIG in the germline V gene (reference sequence). In nucleotides, the CDR3 is TGTGCCGGGGGCCGGGACAGTGGCGAAAAACTGTTTTTT. Protein: CAGGRDSGEKLFF.

The chain links TRBV18 to TRBJ1-4, with 9 bases matching TRBD1. Germline V gene lookup returns CDR1 KGHSH and CDR2 LQKENI. This CDR3 is 15 amino acids long. Trimming cost V 3 bases and J 8 bases; bases outside gene matches: 7. The CDR3 here is CASSPTQGATEKLFF. The CDR3 bases are TGTGCCAGCTCACCCACACAGGGGGCAACCGAAAAACTGTTTTTT. The full variable domain, in which reference TRBV18 and TRBJ1-4 provide the parts outside the CDR3, is NAGVMQNPRHLVRRRGQEARLRCSPMKGHSHVYWYRQLPEEGLKFMVYLQKENIIDESGMPKERFSAEFPKEGPSILRIQQVVRGDSAAYFCASSPTQGATEKLFFGSGTQLSVL.

The chain joins TRBV27 to TRBJ2-7; D possibly corresponds to TRBD1 (6 bases). This CDR3 comprises 16 residues. Germline V lookup: CDR1 MNHEY, CDR2 SMNVEV (reference sequence). Trimming stripped 10 bases from V and 2 bases from J, with 24 bases between. This chain's CDR3 is CATSPSQGTKAYEQYF. The CDR3, as DNA: TGTGCCACCTCACCCTCCCAGGGGACGAAGGCCTACGAGCAGTACTTC.

The chain links TRBV6-1 to TRBJ2-7; D is unresolved. Germline V CDR1 and CDR2: MNHNS, SASEGT. This CDR3 has 14 amino acids. The germline V and J ends were trimmed by 3 bases and 3 bases, with 12 bases remaining between them. The CDR3, as DNA: TGTGCCAGCAGTGATGGGCAGCTCCTCTACGAGCAGTACTTC. Protein product: CASSDGQLLYEQYF.

The CDR3 DNA reads as TGCGCCAGCAGCGCCGGGACCCCCAAGGGCTACGAGCAGTACTTC. Translation gives CASSAGTPKGYEQYF. The chain joins TRBV5-1 to TRBJ2-7, with D perhaps TRBD1 or TRBD2 (5 bases each). Trimming left V 4 bases short and J 3 bases short, with 17 bases between. CDR3 length: 15 amino acids. Germline lookup yields CDR1 SGHRS and CDR2 YFSETQ.

The V gene is TRBV5-6, the J gene TRBJ2-2, with TRBD1 matching over 9 bases. Unmatched junction bases numbered 6, after V lost 3 bases and J lost 3 bases. The CDR3 covers 16 residues. The V gene's germline CDR1 is SGHDT and CDR2 YYEEEE. The CDR3 DNA sequence: TGTGCCAGCAGCTCGGGACAGGGTGGACACACCGGGGAGCTGTTTTTT. It is translated as CASSSGQGGHTGELFF.

The J gene is TRBJ1-2, the V gene TRBV28; D not resolved. Trimming removed 3 bases from V and 6 bases from J, with 17 bases in between. CDR3 size: 15 residues. Germline V lookup: CDR1 MDHEN, CDR2 SYDVKM. The CDR3 sequence: CASSFHLVQRDGYTF. The DNA for the CDR3 is TGTGCCAGCAGTTTCCACTTAGTCCAAAGGGATGGCTACACCTTC.

V is TRBV15 and J is TRBJ1-5; D is perhaps TRBD1 (5 bases). In germline, CDR1 is LNHNV, CDR2 YYDKDF (reference sequence). The CDR3 runs 16 residues. Trimming removed 0 bases from V and 3 bases from J, with 12 bases in between. The CDR3 DNA follows: TGTGCCACCAGCAGAGAGGCAGGGATGGACAATCAGCCCCAGCATTTT. Its protein product is CATSREAGMDNQPQHF.

Comments on this clone: The sample holds other DNA sequences that translate to the same CDR3. The V and J genes are TRBV27 and TRBJ2-7, with 8 positions matching TRBD1. Germline-derived CDR1 and CDR2 are MNHEY and SMNVEV (reference sequence). Trimming took 3 bases from V and 3 from J; bases not matched to a gene: 4. The CDR3 totals 14 residues. CDR3 loop: CASSFGQGFYEQYF. The CDR3 DNA is TGTGCCAGCAGTTTCGGACAGGGCTTCTACGAGCAGTACTTC.

The chain uses TRBV6-4 and TRBJ1-6; D remains unclear. The V end was cut by 5 bases, the J end by 8 bases, with 13 bases between. The CDR3 is made up of 14 amino acids. In germline, CDR1 is MRHNA, CDR2 SNTAGT. The CDR3 bases are TGTGCCAGCAGTTGGTGGGTGTCGCATTCACCCCTCCACTTT. This codes for CASSWWVSHSPLHF.

The rearrangement joins TRBV27 to TRBJ2-7; D gene uncertain. The germline V gene encodes CDR1 MNHEY and CDR2 SMNVEV (reference sequence). Trimming removed 8 bases from V and 3 bases from J, with 14 bases in between. The CDR3 covers 13 residues. CDR3: CASGVSSGYEQYF. CDR3 bases: TGTGCCAGCGGGGTTTCCTCCGGCTACGAGCAGTACTTC.

As for this clone: This specimen includes other DNA sequences encoding the same CDR3. The chain joins TRBV11-2 to TRBJ2-1; the D gene is possibly TRBD2 (5 bases). Germline CDR1 SGHAT, CDR2 FQNNGV. Trimming shortened V by 4 bases and J by 1 base, and 8 bases separated the two germline ends. The CDR3 spans 14 residues. The CDR3 nucleotides are TGTGCCAGCAGCTCACTAGGTTCCTACAATGAGCAGTTCTTC. Residues: CASSSLGSYNEQFF.

The chain couples TRBV27 to TRBJ2-7; 7 bases fit TRBD1. Germline trimming cut 5 bases from V and 0 bases from J; bases unmatched to any gene: 10. Per the germline V gene, CDR1 is MNHEY and CDR2 is SMNVEV (reference sequence). The CDR3 extends over 16 amino acids. The CDR3 loop reads CASSLVRGFSSYEQYF. DNA of the CDR3: TGTGCCAGCAGTCTCGTCAGGGGGTTTAGCTCCTACGAGCAGTACTTC.

This chain uses TRBV27 with TRBJ2-1, with TRBD2 matching over 8 bases. Trimming removed 2 bases from V and 0 bases from J; junction bases left unmatched: 3. This CDR3 has 16 residues. The germline V gene has CDR1 MNHEY and CDR2 SMNVEV (reference sequence). CDR3 sequence: CASSLRRGDSYNEQFF. CDR3 nucleotides: TGTGCCAGCAGTTTAAGGCGGGGGGACTCCTACAATGAGCAGTTCTTC.

The CDR3 spells CASSLKGGSKDCNQPQHF. The CDR3 DNA reads as TGCGCCAGCAGCCTTAAAGGGGGCTCAAAAGATTGCAATCAGCCCCAGCATTTT. The chain joins TRBV4-1 to TRBJ1-5; 7 nucleotides match TRBD1. Germline V lookup: CDR1 MGHRA, CDR2 YSYEKL. After removal of 4 bases from V and 2 bases from J, the junction contained 14 bases not matched to a gene. The CDR3 is made up of 18 amino acids.